This T cell receptor (beta chain) comes out of a study of cytomegalovirus exposure and HLA in healthy donors. Researchers ran the PCR with 60 Vbeta and 13 Jbeta primers. The data were produced by immunoSEQ multiplex PCR, yet TCRdb's version contains in-frame clones alone and is incomplete. The sample lists 85,000 to 120,000 clones, around 75% occurring once. This clone was seen a handful of times. Its matching antigen is unknown. General study points: The study flagged 150 to 200 TCR beta chains as cytomegalovirus-associated. It was likely that a cluster of highly shared sequence variants was a sequencing artifact. Accurate predictions that matched the HLA-A and HLA-B alleles of most subjects were reportedly made from TCR beta sequences. A few CMV-associated chains proved CMV antigen-specific in vitro.

Sequenced sample: PBMCs. This sequence originates from a female donor in good health and CMV-seronegative.

Here the CDR3 DNA reads TGTGCCAGCAGCGTAGAAGGACAGAGAGACATATATTTT. Encoded protein: CASSVEGQRDIYF. The rearrangement links TRBV9 to TRBJ1-3; D possibly corresponds to TRBD1 (6 bases). The CDR3 loop spans 13 amino acids. V lost 0 bases to trimming and J lost 12 bases, with 13 bases between them. Germline assignment: CDR1 SGDLS and CDR2 YYNGEE.